This TCR beta chain comes out of a study of persistence of HIV-infected CD4 T cells (dated by TCRdb to 2020 to 2022). Looking at the study overall: Participants had been on suppressive ART for a median of roughly 8 years. The clonality of all cells in each sorted population was measured by TCRbeta sequencing, and the clonality of infected cells was measured by proviral sequencing. CMV- and HIV-1 Gag-responding CD4+ T cells were isolated from ART-treated individuals so that antigen-driven clonal expansion of HIV-1-infected cells could be examined. The TCR cluster analysis across participants included 8 participants for CMV and six or seven participants for Gag. Peripheral blood samples of up to roughly 180 mL were collected at multiple time points, except for a couple of participants, who underwent leukapheresis at a single time point. What the authors observed across the whole study: Restriction of bulk TCR analyses to the rare CMV-responding cells that actually carried HIV-1 proviruses was not possible. Within the same sorted populations, how oligoclonal the TCRs were correlated with how oligoclonal the proviruses were. Only a small number of individuals took part in the study, and the range of antigens tested was limited. Significantly lower TCRbeta richness was observed in CMV- and Gag-responding cells than in anti-CD3/anti-CD28-responding cells, and higher oligoclonality was observed in CMV-responding cells than in CD3/CD28-stimulated and Gag-responding cells. Degenerate expanded CDR3beta sequences were enriched in antigen-responding cells, suggesting convergent selection of CD4+ responses to CMV and Gag.

According to the germline V gene (reference sequence), CDR1 reads LNHDA and CDR2 reads SQIVND. Measured from the cysteine to the phenylalanine, the CDR3 is 14 residues long. The kept DNA is CDR3 alone, 42 bases in frame from the first base. From V the trimming removes 4 bases and from J it removes 2 bases, while the gene matches leave 2 bases of the junction unaccounted for. What the treatment or condition label conveys for this sample: suppressive antiretroviral therapy. Cells were stimulated with a pool of overlapping HIV-1 Gag 15-mer peptides at roughly 1 ug per peptide per mL. Responding CD4+ T cells were sorted by upregulation of both CD40 ligand and CD69. Participants were HIV-1-infected adults who started suppressive ART during chronic infection. Plasma HIV-1 RNA had been undetectable (below 50 copies/mL) in participants for at least 4 years. To be included, a participant needed positive CMV serology and a CD4+ T cell count above 400 cells/uL. Before stimulation, PBMCs were isolated using density centrifugation and depleted of CD8+ T cells. For around 18 hours, the CD8-depleted PBMCs were stimulated with anti-CD28/CD49d costimulation, a CD40-blocking antibody, and enfuvirtide to prevent new infections. Cell sorting was performed on a Beckman Coulter MoFlo Legacy or XDP sorter, and dead cells were excluded with propidium iodide. Genomic DNA was extracted with the QIAamp DNA Mini Kit for samples above one million cells, otherwise with the Quick-DNA Microprep Kit.

The immunoSEQ hsTCRB assay version 4, run in survey mode, was used to sequence TCRbeta repertoires from genomic DNA. Genomic DNA was diluted to roughly 9.8 ng/uL, using up to about 1 ug per sample for TCRbeta sequencing. Regarding the original processing steps: TCRbeta data were analyzed in ImmunoSeq Analyzer 3.0, with diversity computed on productive nucleotide rearrangements. The improved Chao index was used to estimate lower-bound TCR diversity, and the Gini coefficient was used to estimate clonality using the Immunarch R package. When different nucleotide rearrangements encoded the same CDR3beta amino acid sequence, each rearrangement was treated as a distinct clonotype. Differential abundance analysis identified TCRbeta sequences significantly enriched in antigen-responding cells relative to anti-CD3/anti-CD28-activated cells. GLIPH2 clustered TCRs by predicted peptide-MHC specificity, both within individual participants and across merged participant data sets. TCRdb carries this immuneACCESS record with in-frame sequences only. Its versions omit some clonotypes, under half of them owing to an unresolved V gene in the studies checked, with the rest unexplained. V, J and clone size are taken as reported in that table, and D and trimming were inferred from the DNA itself. Within this sample are around 32,000 clones, with 70% of them counted one time only. The ten largest clonotypes hold roughly 1.5% of the sample.

For this clone: Its target antigen remains unknown. Per-nucleotide qualities are absent, and no much larger clonotype sits a single base away.

The sequenced sample was CD4+ T cells sorted from PBMCs after approximately 18-hour stimulation, obtained from a patient who received antiretroviral therapy. The sample's cell subset or site label, decoded: CD40L+CD69+ CD4 T cells responding to HIV-1 Gag peptides. The sequence was collected from an adult man with HIV who was CMV-seropositive. This receptor chain uses TRBV19 and TRBJ1-3; the central 7 bases match TRBD1. In nucleotide form, the sequence is TGTGCCAGTAGTACGACAGGGACTGGAAACACCATATATTTT. Its protein product is CASSTTGTGNTIYF.